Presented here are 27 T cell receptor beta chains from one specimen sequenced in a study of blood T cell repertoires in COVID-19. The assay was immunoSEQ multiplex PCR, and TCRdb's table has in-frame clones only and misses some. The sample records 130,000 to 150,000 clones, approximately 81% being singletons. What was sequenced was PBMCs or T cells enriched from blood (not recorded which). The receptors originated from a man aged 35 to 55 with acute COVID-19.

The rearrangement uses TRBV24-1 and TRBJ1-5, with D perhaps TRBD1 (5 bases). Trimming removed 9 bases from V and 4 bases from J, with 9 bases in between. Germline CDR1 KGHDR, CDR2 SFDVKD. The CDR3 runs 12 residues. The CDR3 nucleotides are TGTGCCACCTCCCGGGGGAATCAGCCCCAGCATTTT. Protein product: CATSRGNQPQHF.

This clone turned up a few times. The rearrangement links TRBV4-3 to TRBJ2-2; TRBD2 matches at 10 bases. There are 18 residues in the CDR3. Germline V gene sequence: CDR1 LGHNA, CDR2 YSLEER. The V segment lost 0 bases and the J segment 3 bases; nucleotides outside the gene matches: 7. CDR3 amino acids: CASSQDASGRADTGELFF. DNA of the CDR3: TGCGCCAGCAGCCAAGATGCGAGCGGGAGGGCCGACACCGGGGAGCTGTTTTTT.

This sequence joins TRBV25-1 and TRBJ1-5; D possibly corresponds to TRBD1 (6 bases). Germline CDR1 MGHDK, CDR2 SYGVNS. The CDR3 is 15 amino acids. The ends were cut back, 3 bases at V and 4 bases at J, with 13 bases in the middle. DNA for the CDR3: TGTGCCAGCAGTGATGGAGCAGGGGTAAATCAGCCCCAGCATTTT. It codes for CASSDGAGVNQPQHF.

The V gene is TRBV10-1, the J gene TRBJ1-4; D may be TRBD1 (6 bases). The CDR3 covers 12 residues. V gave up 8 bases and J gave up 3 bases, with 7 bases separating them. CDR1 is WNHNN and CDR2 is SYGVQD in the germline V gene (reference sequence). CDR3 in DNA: TGCGCCAGCCAGGGGCCTAATGAAAAACTGTTTTTT. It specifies CASQGPNEKLFF.

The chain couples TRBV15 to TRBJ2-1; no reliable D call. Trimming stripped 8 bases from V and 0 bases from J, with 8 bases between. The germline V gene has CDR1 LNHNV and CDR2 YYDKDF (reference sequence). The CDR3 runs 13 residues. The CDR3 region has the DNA TGTGCCACCGGCGGTAGCTCCTACAATGAGCAGTTCTTC. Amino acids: CATGGSSYNEQFF.

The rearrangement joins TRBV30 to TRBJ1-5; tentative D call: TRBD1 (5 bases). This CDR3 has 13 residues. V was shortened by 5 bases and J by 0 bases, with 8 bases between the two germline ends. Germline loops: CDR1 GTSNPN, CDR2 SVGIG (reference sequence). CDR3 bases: TGTGCCTGGCAGGGTTATAGCAATCAGCCCCAGCATTTT. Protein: CAWQGYSNQPQHF.

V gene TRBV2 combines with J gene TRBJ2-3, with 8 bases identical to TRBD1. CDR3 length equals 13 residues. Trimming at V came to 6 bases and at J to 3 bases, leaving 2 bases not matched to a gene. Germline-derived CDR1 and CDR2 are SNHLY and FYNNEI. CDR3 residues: CASSRGRTDTQYF. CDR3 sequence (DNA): TGTGCCAGCAGCAGGGGGCGTACAGATACGCAGTATTTT.

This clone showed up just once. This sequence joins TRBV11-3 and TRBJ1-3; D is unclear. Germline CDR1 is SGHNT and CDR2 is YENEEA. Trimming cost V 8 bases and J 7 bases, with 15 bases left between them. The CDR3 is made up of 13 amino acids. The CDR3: CASALAPENTIYF. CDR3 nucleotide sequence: TGTGCCAGCGCTTTGGCCCCGGAGAACACCATATATTTT.

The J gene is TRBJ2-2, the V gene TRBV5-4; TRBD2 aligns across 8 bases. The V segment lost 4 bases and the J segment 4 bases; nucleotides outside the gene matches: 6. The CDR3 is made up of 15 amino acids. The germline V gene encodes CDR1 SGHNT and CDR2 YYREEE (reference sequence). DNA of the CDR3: TGTGCCAGCAGCCTAGGACTAGCTGGCACCGGGGAGCTGTTTTTT. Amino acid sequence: CASSLGLAGTGELFF. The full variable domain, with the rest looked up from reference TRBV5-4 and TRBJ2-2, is ETGVTQSPTHLIKTRGQQVTLRCSSQSGHNTVSWYQQALGQGPQFIFQYYREEENGRGNFPPRFSGLQFPNYSSELNVNALELDDSALYLCASSLGLAGTGELFFGEGSRLTVL.

The CDR3 bases are TGCAGCGCTCAACCGGGACAGGACACTGAAGCTTTCTTT. Translated, it gives CSAQPGQDTEAFF. This sequence joins TRBV29-1 and TRBJ1-1, with 8 bases fitting TRBD1. With V trimmed by 7 bases and J by 3 bases, 7 bases remained unmatched. The CDR3 runs 13 residues. Germline V gives CDR1 SQVTM, CDR2 ANQGSEA.

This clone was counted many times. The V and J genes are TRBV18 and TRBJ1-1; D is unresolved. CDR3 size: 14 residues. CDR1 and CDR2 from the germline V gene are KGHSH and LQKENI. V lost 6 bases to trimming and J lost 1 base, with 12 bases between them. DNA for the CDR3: TGTGCCAGCTCTCGCGGGGTAGAGAACACTGAAGCTTTCTTT. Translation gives CASSRGVENTEAFF.

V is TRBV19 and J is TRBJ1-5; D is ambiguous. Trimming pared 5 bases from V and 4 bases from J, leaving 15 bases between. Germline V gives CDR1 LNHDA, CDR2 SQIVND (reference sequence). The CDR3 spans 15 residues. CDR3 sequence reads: CASSPPGRRNQPQHF. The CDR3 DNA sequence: TGTGCCAGTAGTCCTCCGGGAAGGAGGAATCAGCCCCAGCATTTT.

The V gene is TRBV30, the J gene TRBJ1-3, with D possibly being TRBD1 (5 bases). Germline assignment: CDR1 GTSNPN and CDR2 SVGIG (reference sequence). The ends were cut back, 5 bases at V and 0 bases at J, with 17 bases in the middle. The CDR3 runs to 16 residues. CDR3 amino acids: CAWDKGYSFSGNTIYF. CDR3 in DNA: TGTGCCTGGGACAAGGGGTACAGCTTCTCTGGAAACACCATATATTTT. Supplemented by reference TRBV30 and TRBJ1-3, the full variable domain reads SQTIHQWPATLVQPVGSPLSLECTVEGTSNPNLYWYRQAAGRGLQLLFYSVGIGQISSEVPQNLSASRPQDRQFILSSKKLLLSDSGFYLCAWDKGYSFSGNTIYFGEGSWLTVV.

The CDR3 DNA reads as TGTGCCAGCAGCTTAACTAGCGTCAACGAGCAGTACTTC. Its translation is CASSLTSVNEQYF. V gene TRBV7-8 combines with J gene TRBJ2-7; 7 bases match TRBD2. The CDR3 is 13 amino acids. Germline values: CDR1 SGHVS, CDR2 FQNEAQ. Losses at the gene ends were 2 bases for V and 5 bases for J; bases not matched to a gene: 3.

CDR3 nucleotides: TGTGCCAGCAGTGGAATACAGGGAACGAACACTGAAGCTTTCTTT. Translated, it gives CASSGIQGTNTEAFF. V is TRBV25-1 and J is TRBJ1-1; D might be TRBD1 (6 bases). The CDR3 spans 15 residues. Germline CDR1 is MGHDK and CDR2 is SYGVNS. Trimming took 4 bases from V and 1 from J, leaving 13 bases between them. Supplemented by reference TRBV25-1 and TRBJ1-1, the full variable domain reads EADIYQTPRYLVIGTGKKITLECSQTMGHDKMYWYQQDPGMELHLIHYSYGVNSTEKGDLSSESTVSRIRTEHFPLTLESARPSHTSQYLCASSGIQGTNTEAFFGQGTRLTVV.

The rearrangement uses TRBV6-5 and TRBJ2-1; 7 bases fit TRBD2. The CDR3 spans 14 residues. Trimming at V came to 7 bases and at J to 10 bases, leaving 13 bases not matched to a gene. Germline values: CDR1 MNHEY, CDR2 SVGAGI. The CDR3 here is CASKGRREYSEQFF. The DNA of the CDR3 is TGTGCCAGCAAAGGACGGCGGGAGTATTCCGAGCAGTTCTTC.

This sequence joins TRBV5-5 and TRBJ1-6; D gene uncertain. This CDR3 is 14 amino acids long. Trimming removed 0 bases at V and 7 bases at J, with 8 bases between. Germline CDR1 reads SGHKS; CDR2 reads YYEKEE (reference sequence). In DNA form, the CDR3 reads TGTGCCAGCAGCTTGGGGCGGAGCAATTCACCCCTCCACTTT. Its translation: CASSLGRSNSPLHF.

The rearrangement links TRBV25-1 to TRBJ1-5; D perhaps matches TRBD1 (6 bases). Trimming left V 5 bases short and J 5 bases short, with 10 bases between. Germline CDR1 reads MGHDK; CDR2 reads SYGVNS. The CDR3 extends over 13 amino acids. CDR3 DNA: TGTGCCAGCAGTCCCCCAGGGGATCAGCCCCAGCATTTT. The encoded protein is CASSPPGDQPQHF.

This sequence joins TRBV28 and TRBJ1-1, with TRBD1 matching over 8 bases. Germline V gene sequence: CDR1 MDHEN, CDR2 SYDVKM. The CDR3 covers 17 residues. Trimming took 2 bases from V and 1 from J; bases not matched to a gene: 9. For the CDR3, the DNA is TGTGCCAGCAGTTTAATCTCGGGGACAGGAGGGAACACTGAAGCTTTCTTT. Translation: CASSLISGTGGNTEAFF.

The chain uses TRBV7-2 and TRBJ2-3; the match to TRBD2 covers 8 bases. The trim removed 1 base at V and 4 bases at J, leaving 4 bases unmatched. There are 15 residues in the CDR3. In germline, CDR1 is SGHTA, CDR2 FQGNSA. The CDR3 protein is CASSLVAGGPDTQYF. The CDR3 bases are TGTGCCAGCAGCTTAGTGGCGGGAGGTCCAGATACGCAGTATTTT.

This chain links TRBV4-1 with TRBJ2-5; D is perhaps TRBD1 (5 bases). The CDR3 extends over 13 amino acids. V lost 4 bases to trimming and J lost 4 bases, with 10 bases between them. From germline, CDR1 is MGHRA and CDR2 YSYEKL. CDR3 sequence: CASSPGRAETQYF. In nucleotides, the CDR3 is TGCGCCAGCAGCCCCGGCAGGGCAGAGACCCAGTACTTC.

DNA for the CDR3: TGTGCCAGTAGTATGGGGGCGAGCTCCTACAATGAGCAGTTCTTC. Amino acid sequence: CASSMGASSYNEQFF. The V and J genes are TRBV19 and TRBJ2-1; D possibly corresponds to TRBD1 (6 bases). The V gene lost 3 bases and the J gene lost 0 bases, with 9 bases spanning the gap. This CDR3 comprises 15 residues. The germline gives CDR1 LNHDA, CDR2 SQIVND (reference sequence).

Here the CDR3 reads CASSLSEATQYF. The DNA of the CDR3 is TGTGCCAGCAGTTTATCCGAGGCGACCCAGTACTTC. V usage is TRBV12-3 or TRBV12-4 and J usage is TRBJ2-5, with D unresolved. The V end was cut by 2 bases, the J end by 7 bases, with 8 bases between. This CDR3 is built from 12 residues.

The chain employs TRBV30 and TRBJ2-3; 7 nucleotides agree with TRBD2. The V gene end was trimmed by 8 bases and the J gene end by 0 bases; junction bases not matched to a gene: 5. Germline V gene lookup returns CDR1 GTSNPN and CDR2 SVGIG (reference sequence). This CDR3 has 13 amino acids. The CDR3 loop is CARDYLSTDTQYF. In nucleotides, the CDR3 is TGTGCCCGGGACTACCTGAGCACAGATACGCAGTATTTT.

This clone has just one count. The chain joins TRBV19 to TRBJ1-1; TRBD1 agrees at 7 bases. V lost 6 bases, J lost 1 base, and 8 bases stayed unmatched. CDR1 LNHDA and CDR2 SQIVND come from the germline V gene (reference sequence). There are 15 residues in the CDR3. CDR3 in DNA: TGTGCCAGTAGAGCCTGGGACAGCACGAACACTGAAGCTTTCTTT. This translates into CASRAWDSTNTEAFF. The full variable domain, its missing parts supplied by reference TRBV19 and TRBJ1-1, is DGGITQSPKYLFRKEGQNVTLSCEQNLNHDAMYWYRQDPGQGLRLIYYSQIVNDFQKGDIAEGYSVSREKKESFPLTVTSAQKNPTAFYLCASRAWDSTNTEAFFGQGTRLTVV.

CDR3 in DNA: TGTGCCAGCAGTCCAGACAGGGTTTTGAGGTCACCCCTCCACTTT. Translated, it gives CASSPDRVLRSPLHF. The rearrangement links TRBV6-5 to TRBJ1-6; 7 nucleotides line up with TRBD1. The V segment lost 5 bases and the J segment 10 bases; nucleotides outside the gene matches: 11. The germline CDR1 and CDR2 sequences are MNHEY and SVGAGI. The CDR3 is made up of 15 amino acids.

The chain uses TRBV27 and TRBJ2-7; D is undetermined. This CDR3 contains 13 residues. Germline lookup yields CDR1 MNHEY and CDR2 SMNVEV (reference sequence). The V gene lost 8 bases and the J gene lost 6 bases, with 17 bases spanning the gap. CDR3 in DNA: TGTGCCAGCCGTCGTGGGCAGTTCTTCGAGCAGTACTTC. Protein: CASRRGQFFEQYF.